One sample yielded the 17 T cell receptor beta chains listed below, sequenced in a study of T cells in Graves' hyperthyroidism and ophthalmopathy. Amplification targeted TCR beta CDR3 regions from RNA transcripts. HTBI primers were the set used in a first-round RT-PCR of the TCR CDR3. TCRdb fed the multiplex PCR reads into MiXCR, producing one record per CDR3 protein. The data hold 750,000 to 900,000 distinct CDR3 sequences, with roughly 37% observed a single time. Sequenced sample: blood. These receptors originate from a man between 18 and 35 years old with Graves' hyperthyroidism.

This rearrangement joins TRBV29-1 to TRBJ2-7; 8 bases fit TRBD1. The J call may be incorrect, as the DNA end agrees better with TRBJ2-5. Germline V gene sequence: CDR1 SQVTM, CDR2 ANQGSEA. CDR3 length equals 11 residues. DNA for the CDR3: TGCAGCGTTGGGGGGACAGGGACCCAGTACTTC. The encoded protein is CSVGGTGTQYF.

This clonotype was counted many times. The J gene is TRBJ1-1, the V gene TRBV9; D uncertain. The CDR3 spans 15 residues. V lost 0 bases and J 5 bases, leaving 14 bases between the germline ends. Germline V gene sequence: CDR1 SGDLS, CDR2 YYNGEE. The CDR3 DNA sequence: TGTGCCAGCAGCGTAGCGCAGGCCGGAGGGACTGAAGCTTTCTTT. This codes for CASSVAQAGGTEAFF.

A single count supports this clonotype. Just one base apart from a much larger clone, this may be a read error. The chain has TRBV7-9 and TRBJ1-1; D unclear. Germline CDR1 and CDR2: SEHNR and FQNEAQ (reference sequence). Trimming took 7 bases from V and 8 from J, leaving 11 bases between them. This CDR3 spans 11 amino acids. CDR3 region: CASTLPSEAFF. In nucleotides, the CDR3 is TGTGCCAGCACCCTTCCCTCCGAAGCTTTCTTT.

A word on this clonotype: A much more abundant neighbour one base away suggests this may be a read error. The V call is TRBV19, the J call TRBJ2-5; 7 bases match TRBD1. The CDR3 spans 15 residues. Germline V gene data show CDR1 as LNHDA and CDR2 as SQIVND (reference sequence). The CDR3 DNA reads as TGTGCCAGTGGTATGGCGACAGGGCTTAGGGAGACCCAGTACTTC. Protein sequence: CASGMATGLRETQYF. Based on the CDR3 plus reference TRBV19 and TRBJ2-5, the full variable domain is DGGITQSPKYLFRKEGQNVTLSCEQNLNHDAMYWYRQDPGQGLRLIYYSQIVNDFQKGDIAEGYSVSREKKESFPLTVTSAQKNPTAFYLCASGMATGLRETQYFGPGTRLLVL.

About this clonotype: A much larger clone lies a single base off, so this may be a read error. This chain uses TRBV7-6 with TRBJ1-2; maybe TRBD1 (6 bases). This CDR3 contains 15 residues. CDR1 is SGHVS and CDR2 is FNYEAQ in the germline V gene. V lost 5 bases to trimming and J lost 0 bases, with 13 bases between them. The CDR3 sequence is CASSPTGSPNYGYTF. The DNA for the CDR3 is TGTGCCAGCAGCCCAACAGGGTCCCCTAACTATGGCTACACCTTC. The full variable domain, completed using reference TRBV7-6 and TRBJ1-2, is GAGVSQSPRYKVTKRGQDVALRCDPISGHVSLYWYRQALGQGPEFLTYFNYEAQQDKSGLPNDRFSAERPEGSISTLTIQRTEQRDSAMYRCASSPTGSPNYGYTFGSGTRLTVV.

The chain recombines TRBV20-1 with TRBJ2-7, with D possibly matching TRBD1 (5 bases). This CDR3 has 15 residues. Germline V CDR1 and CDR2: DFQATT, SNEGSKA (reference sequence). Trimming took 3 bases from V and 4 from J, leaving 19 bases between them. CDR3 protein: CSARALFVGAYEQYF. CDR3 coding DNA: TGCAGTGCTAGGGCCTTGTTTGTAGGGGCATACGAGCAGTACTTC.

The chain joins TRBV29-1 to TRBJ1-1; D may be TRBD1 (5 bases). V was clipped by 7 bases and J by 8 bases, with 20 bases between them. Germline V CDR1 and CDR2: SQVTM, ANQGSEA. This CDR3 has 13 amino acids. CDR3 residues: CSARTKPEGEAFF. CDR3 in DNA: TGCAGCGCCCGGACCAAACCTGAGGGGGAAGCTTTCTTT.

Concerning this clonotype itself: One end of the junction does not line up with germline, which may come from a read error. This chain connects TRBV10-3 to TRBJ1-6; TRBD1 aligns across 7 bases. The CDR3 covers 14 residues. The germline V gene encodes CDR1 ENHRY and CDR2 SYGVKD. CDR3 amino acids: CAIRGGTEGSPPHF. The CDR3, as DNA: TGCGCCATCAGGGGGGGCACGGAAGGATCACCCCCCCACTTT.

V gene TRBV7-8 combines with J gene TRBJ1-2, with D tentatively TRBD1 (5 bases). Germline V gives CDR1 SGHVS, CDR2 FQNEAQ. With 0 bases removed from V and 0 bases from J, the gap between germline ends came to 11 bases. The CDR3 is 16 residues long. The CDR3 bases are TGTGCCAGCAGCTTAGCCTTTGGGGGTACTAACTATGGCTACACCTTC. Protein sequence: CASSLAFGGTNYGYTF.

In its sample, this clonotype was seen many times. This chain links TRBV7-3 with TRBJ2-2; D uncertain. CDR1 is SGHTA, CDR2 FQGTGA, per germline. Trimming removed 7 bases at V and 0 bases at J, with 6 bases between. This CDR3 has 13 residues. The CDR3 sequence is CASTSPNTGELFF. Written as DNA, the CDR3 is TGTGCCAGCACATCACCGAACACCGGGGAGCTGTTTTTT.

This clonotype has ten or more counts. This sequence joins TRBV7-2 and TRBJ1-3; the D gene is possibly TRBD1 (5 bases). Germline lookup yields CDR1 SGHTA and CDR2 FQGNSA. V lost 3 bases to trimming and J lost 8 bases, with 8 bases between them. The CDR3 spans 12 residues. CDR3 sequence (DNA): TGTGCCAGCAGCTTGGGGCAGGACACCATATATTTT. Translation: CASSLGQDTIYF.

The chain joins TRBV29-1 to TRBJ1-3; D is undetermined. V lost 6 bases, J lost 2 bases, and 11 bases lay in between. The CDR3 covers 13 residues. Per the germline V gene, CDR1 is SQVTM and CDR2 is ANQGSEA. The CDR3 is CSVSIAAGNTIYF. As DNA, the CDR3 is TGCAGCGTGAGTATCGCAGCTGGAAACACCATATATTTT.

This clonotype occurred many times. This sequence joins TRBV29-1 and TRBJ2-7; either TRBD1 or TRBD2 may supply D (5 bases each). V was trimmed by 7 bases and J by 2 bases, leaving 15 bases between them. Germline V gives CDR1 SQVTM, CDR2 ANQGSEA. The CDR3 contains 13 residues. The CDR3 spells CSARGESTYEQYF. The CDR3 coding sequence is TGCAGCGCTAGGGGAGAATCTACCTACGAGCAGTACTTC.

Note on this clonotype: With only one base between it and a far larger clone, this is likely a read error. This chain connects TRBV10-2 to TRBJ1-1, with no clear D. The V gene lost 6 bases and the J gene lost 6 bases, with 11 bases spanning the gap. From germline, CDR1 is WSHSY and CDR2 SAAADI. This CDR3 comprises 12 residues. CDR3 DNA: TGCGCCAGCAGAACTGGGTACGCTGAAGCTTTCTTT. Its translation: CASRTGYAEAFF.

This clonotype was counted at least ten times. The J gene is TRBJ1-4, the V gene TRBV2, with D unresolved. V was clipped by 6 bases and J by 4 bases, with 9 bases between them. The germline gives CDR1 SNHLY, CDR2 FYNNEI. CDR3 size: 13 residues. CDR3 nucleotide sequence: TGTGCCAGCAGGGGGTCTCGTAATGAAAAACTGTTTTTT. The encoded protein is CASRGSRNEKLFF.

This clonotype was detected a few times. The chain uses TRBV28 and TRBJ1-5; 7 nucleotides line up with TRBD1. The CDR3 is 14 residues long. V lost 5 bases to trimming and J lost 7 bases; unmatched junction nucleotides: 8. Germline assignment: CDR1 MDHEN and CDR2 SYDVKM. CDR3 nucleotide sequence: TGTGCCAGCAGTGTCGGGACAGCGCAGCAGCCCCAGCATTTT. This sequence encodes CASSVGTAQQPQHF. The full variable domain, its missing parts supplied by reference TRBV28 and TRBJ1-5, is DVKVTQSSRYLVKRTGEKVFLECVQDMDHENMFWYRQDPGLGLRLIYFSYDVKMKEKGDIPEGYSVSREKKERFSLILESASTNQTSMYLCASSVGTAQQPQHFGDGTRLSIL.

This clonotype was picked up many times. The gene calls are TRBV7-9 and TRBJ2-7; D gene unclear. Germline V gene sequence: CDR1 SEHNR, CDR2 FQNEAQ (reference sequence). This CDR3 has 14 amino acids. V was cut by 1 base and J by 1 base, with 8 bases left in between. For the CDR3, the DNA is TGTGCCAGCAGCTTAGACGGACGGTCCTACGAGCAGTACTTC. Amino acids: CASSLDGRSYEQYF.